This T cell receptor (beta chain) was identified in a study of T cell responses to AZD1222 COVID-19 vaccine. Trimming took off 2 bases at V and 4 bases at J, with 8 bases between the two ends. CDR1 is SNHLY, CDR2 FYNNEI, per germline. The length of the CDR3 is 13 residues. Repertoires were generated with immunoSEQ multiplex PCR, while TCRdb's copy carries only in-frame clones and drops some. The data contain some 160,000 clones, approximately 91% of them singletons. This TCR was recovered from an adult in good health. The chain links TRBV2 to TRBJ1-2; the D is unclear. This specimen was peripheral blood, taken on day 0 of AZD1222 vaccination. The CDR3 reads CASSESGAYGYTF. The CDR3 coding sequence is TGTGCCAGCAGTGAATCAGGCGCCTATGGCTACACCTTC.